The 7 T cell receptor beta chains below were found in one sample sequenced in a study of OX40 agonist ivuxolimab in advanced cancers. Profiled with immunoSEQ multiplex PCR; TCRdb holds only in-frame clones, not every one. The table has roughly 70,000 clones, about 91% seen once; the top ten hold around 0.31%. This sample comprised CD4+ or CD8+ T cells sorted from blood, obtained in a trial of the OX40 agonist ivuxolimab. These receptors were obtained from an adult with an advanced solid tumor such as melanoma, head and neck, liver or kidney cancer.

The V gene is TRBV15, the J gene TRBJ1-2; D unresolved. Germline V gene data show CDR1 as LNHNV and CDR2 as YYDKDF (reference sequence). The CDR3 runs 15 residues. Trimming took 1 base from V and 5 from J, leaving 14 bases between them. The CDR3 DNA reads TGTGCCACCAGCAGAGGTGGGATACCGGAGTATGGCTACACCTTC. It is translated as CATSRGGIPEYGYTF. Based on the CDR3 plus reference TRBV15 and TRBJ1-2, the full variable domain is DAMVIQNPRYQVTQFGKPVTLSCSQTLNHNVMYWYQQKSSQAPKLLFHYYDKDFNNEADTPDNFQSRRPNTSFCFLDIRSPGLGDTAMYLCATSRGGIPEYGYTFGSGTRLTVV.

The rearrangement uses TRBV5-8 and TRBJ1-2, with 12 bases fitting TRBD1. The trim removed 5 bases at V and 8 bases at J, leaving 10 bases unmatched. The CDR3 consists of 15 residues. Germline CDR1 is SGHTS and CDR2 is YDEGEE. The CDR3 spells CASRKPGQGAEGYTF. The CDR3 DNA is TGTGCCAGCAGAAAACCGGGACAGGGGGCAGAGGGCTACACCTTC.

This chain links TRBV29-1 with TRBJ2-1; 10 nucleotides line up with TRBD2. The V and J ends lost 3 bases and 1 base, in that order; junction bases with no gene match: 15. Germline V gives CDR1 SQVTM, CDR2 ANQGSEA. The CDR3 extends over 19 amino acids. The CDR3 DNA sequence: TGCAGCGTTGATGGGACTAGCGAGCCGTTCCTACAATCCTACAATGAGCAGTTCTTC. Encoded protein: CSVDGTSEPFLQSYNEQFF.

V and J are TRBV30 and TRBJ1-1; the D is unclear. Germline CDR1 reads GTSNPN; CDR2 reads SVGIG (reference sequence). CDR3 length equals 14 residues. V lost 3 bases and J lost 2, with 13 bases in between. CDR3 region: CAWRSAGLNTEAFF. In DNA form, the CDR3 reads TGTGCCTGGAGGAGTGCGGGTCTAAACACTGAAGCTTTCTTT.

The V and J genes are TRBV11-1 and TRBJ1-1; D is unresolved. V was clipped by 7 bases and J by 3 bases, with 12 bases between them. In germline, CDR1 is SGHAT, CDR2 FQDESV (reference sequence). The CDR3 is 13 amino acids. CDR3 nucleotides: TGTGCCAGCAACCGCCAACCGGACACTGAAGCTTTCTTT. Its translation is CASNRQPDTEAFF.

The chain combines TRBV9 with TRBJ2-3; the D is unclear. Germline CDR1 is SGDLS and CDR2 is YYNGEE. The CDR3 extends over 13 amino acids. Trimming cost V 1 base and J 5 bases, with 8 bases left between them. Here the CDR3 DNA reads TGTGCCAGCAGCGTAAAGGGCAGAGATACGCAGTATTTT. It translates to CASSVKGRDTQYF.

The gene calls are TRBV6-1 and TRBJ2-3; TRBD1 agrees at 7 bases. CDR1 is MNHNS, CDR2 SASEGT, per germline. The CDR3 consists of 15 residues. With 4 bases clipped from V and 3 bases from J, the junction kept 7 bases outside the gene matches. The CDR3 DNA reads as TGTGCCAGCAGTGGTAGACAGGGAAGTACAGATACGCAGTATTTT. This translates into CASSGRQGSTDTQYF.